The 21 T cell receptor beta chains reported below all come from one sample, sequenced in a study of T cell responses to AZD1222 COVID-19 vaccine (dated by TCRdb to the early 2020s). This sample's time point label indicates: about 28 days (+/-7) after the second vaccine dose. Libraries were prepared through the immunoSEQ multiplex PCR assay. TCRdb retrieved this table from immuneACCESS and kept in-frame rearrangements only. Not all clones are present; in checked studies, unresolved V genes account for under half, and no reason is known for the remainder. The sample contains roughly 150,000 clones, 90% of them found a single time. The ten top clones hold roughly 1.6% of the sample. Source: peripheral blood, taken 28 days after the second AZD1222 dose. All receptors come from an adult who received the AZD1222 COVID-19 vaccine.

This clone was seen once. The J gene is TRBJ2-5, the V gene TRBV4-2, with TRBD2 matching 12 bases. The CDR3 is 18 amino acids. V was pared by 0 bases and J by 4 bases, with 9 bases of the junction left unmatched. Germline CDR1 is LGHNA and CDR2 is YNFKEQ. The CDR3 protein is CASSQDLSWTSGVETQYF. The CDR3 nucleotides are TGTGCCAGCAGCCAAGATCTTAGCTGGACTAGCGGGGTAGAGACCCAGTACTTC.

V gene TRBV4-1 combines with J gene TRBJ2-1; TRBD2 matches 10 bases. CDR1 MGHRA and CDR2 YSYEKL come from the germline V gene. This CDR3 comprises 17 residues. Trimming cost V 4 bases and J 1 base; bases outside gene matches: 7. Here the CDR3 DNA reads TGCGCCAGCAGCCGAGCCGGACTAGCGGTTTCCTACAATGAGCAGTTCTTC. This translates into CASSRAGLAVSYNEQFF.

The V and J genes are TRBV5-1 and TRBJ2-7, with D possibly matching TRBD2 (5 bases). This CDR3 is built from 13 residues. The V end lost 3 bases, the J end lost 1 base, and 8 bases lay between the germline ends. Germline loops: CDR1 SGHRS, CDR2 YFSETQ. The CDR3 is CASSSGTSYEQYF. CDR3 nucleotides: TGCGCCAGCAGCTCGGGAACTTCCTACGAGCAGTACTTC.

The rearrangement links TRBV4-1 to TRBJ1-2; 8 bases line up with TRBD1. This CDR3 has 14 residues. The V gene's germline CDR1 is MGHRA and CDR2 YSYEKL. The J segment lost 4 bases and the V segment lost 3 bases, leaving 4 bases of the junction unmatched. CDR3 loop: CASSHPGQVYGYTF. In DNA form, the CDR3 reads TGCGCCAGCAGCCATCCGGGACAGGTCTATGGCTACACCTTC.

V usage is TRBV29-1 and J usage is TRBJ2-2; D remains unclear. The CDR3 has 11 residues. Trimming took 5 bases from V and 3 from J, leaving 4 bases between them. Per germline, CDR1 SQVTM and CDR2 ANQGSEA. CDR3 protein: CSVTHTGELFF. As DNA, the CDR3 is TGCAGCGTTACCCACACCGGGGAGCTGTTTTTT.

V gene TRBV5-1 combines with J gene TRBJ2-7; the match to TRBD2 covers 10 bases. The V and J ends lost 4 bases and 1 base, in that order; junction bases with no gene match: 11. CDR1 SGHRS and CDR2 YFSETQ come from the germline V gene. The CDR3 contains 17 residues. The CDR3 protein is CASSQTPGLASSYEQYF. The CDR3 nucleotides read TGCGCCAGCAGCCAAACCCCGGGACTAGCGTCTTCCTACGAGCAGTACTTC.

The chain is built from TRBV7-9 and TRBJ2-1; D is unresolved. Germline loops: CDR1 SEHNR, CDR2 FQNEAQ (reference sequence). This CDR3 comprises 13 residues. V lost 6 bases and J 9 bases, leaving 15 bases between the germline ends. CDR3 sequence reads: CASRYARRSEQFF. The CDR3 coding sequence is TGTGCCAGCAGGTATGCTCGGCGAAGTGAGCAGTTCTTC.

The chain recombines TRBV18 with TRBJ2-3, with 13 bases that match TRBD2. CDR3 length equals 15 residues. Germline trimming cut 3 bases from V and 5 bases from J; bases unmatched to any gene: 2. Germline V gene sequence: CDR1 KGHSH, CDR2 LQKENI. CDR3 in amino acids: CASSPRTSGGDTQYF. CDR3 coding DNA: TGTGCCAGCTCACCGAGGACTAGCGGGGGAGATACGCAGTATTTT.

The chain is built from TRBV12-3 or TRBV12-4 and TRBJ1-2; no reliable D call. The CDR3 is made up of 11 amino acids. V was pared by 2 bases and J by 8 bases, with 6 bases between. In nucleotides, the CDR3 is TGTGCCAGCAGTTTATTAGGGGGCTACACCTTC. This encodes CASSLLGGYTF.

This chain links TRBV18 with TRBJ1-5; D perhaps matches TRBD1 (5 bases). The CDR3 spans 16 residues. Trimming took 0 bases from V and 3 from J, leaving 12 bases between them. CDR1 is KGHSH and CDR2 is LQKENI in the germline V gene. The CDR3 DNA is TGTGCCAGCTCACCACCTCCGGCAGGACACAATCAGCCCCAGCATTTT. It codes for CASSPPPAGHNQPQHF.

The chain uses TRBV7-9 and TRBJ1-6; TRBD1 matches at 8 bases. CDR3 length: 16 residues. Germline-derived CDR1 and CDR2 are SEHNR and FQNEAQ (reference sequence). With V trimmed by 5 bases and J by 10 bases, 13 bases remained unmatched. CDR3 sequence reads: CASSEAAGGPWSPLHF. CDR3 DNA: TGTGCCAGCAGCGAGGCGGCAGGGGGCCCTTGGTCACCCCTCCACTTT.

The rearrangement uses TRBV7-9 and TRBJ1-5; no clear D. V lost 5 bases, J lost 2 bases, and 13 bases lay in between. The CDR3 extends over 15 amino acids. Germline assignment: CDR1 SEHNR and CDR2 FQNEAQ (reference sequence). Written as DNA, the CDR3 is TGTGCCAGCAGCGGGTCTCGGGCTGGCAATCAGCCCCAGCATTTT. Its translation is CASSGSRAGNQPQHF.

This clone appeared once. The chain joins TRBV19 to TRBJ2-3; 7 bases map to TRBD2. Germline V lookup: CDR1 LNHDA, CDR2 SQIVND (reference sequence). The trim removed 7 bases at V and 4 bases at J, leaving 11 bases unmatched. This CDR3 contains 15 residues. In DNA, the CDR3 is TGTGCCAGTACGTTCCGGGGGGATTTGGCAGATACGCAGTATTTT. Residues: CASTFRGDLADTQYF.

The chain carries TRBV3-1 (or the pseudogene TRBV3-2) and TRBJ2-1, with D uncertain. The CDR3 spans 13 residues. V lost 4 bases, J lost 7 bases, and 11 bases lay in between. Looked up from germline, CDR1 is LGHDT and CDR2 is YNNKEL (reference sequence). CDR3 DNA: TGTGCCAGCAGCCGAACCTCCCGGAATGAGCAGTTCTTC. Residues: CASSRTSRNEQFF.

The CDR3 is CASSDRWQGAGGYTF. The CDR3 bases are TGTGCCAGCAGTGATAGGTGGCAGGGGGCAGGAGGCTACACCTTC. The chain uses TRBV2 and TRBJ1-2, with 8 bases fitting TRBD1. Germline loops: CDR1 SNHLY, CDR2 FYNNEI. This CDR3 spans 15 amino acids. J gave up 8 bases and V 3 bases, and 11 bases lay outside the gene matches.

This clone was seen once. This chain uses TRBV7-8 with TRBJ2-2; 7 positions agree with TRBD2. Germline V gene sequence: CDR1 SGHVS, CDR2 FQNEAQ. The CDR3 loop spans 16 amino acids. Germline trimming cut 5 bases from V and 4 bases from J; bases unmatched to any gene: 10. The CDR3 DNA reads as TGTGCCAGCAGCCTAAAGACTAGCAGCAGCACCGGGGAGCTGTTTTTT. It codes for CASSLKTSSSTGELFF.

V is TRBV30 and J is TRBJ1-3; D is undetermined. V lost 0 bases and J lost 6, with 12 bases in between. CDR3 length equals 14 residues. The V gene's germline CDR1 is GTSNPN and CDR2 SVGIG (reference sequence). CDR3 loop: CAWSVLVSANTIYF. Written as DNA, the CDR3 is TGTGCCTGGAGTGTACTGGTGTCGGCAAACACCATATATTTT. The entire variable domain, with the rest obtained from reference TRBV30 and TRBJ1-3, is as follows: SQTIHQWPATLVQPVGSPLSLECTVEGTSNPNLYWYRQAAGRGLQLLFYSVGIGQISSEVPQNLSASRPQDRQFILSSKKLLLSDSGFYLCAWSVLVSANTIYFGEGSWLTVV.

CDR3 DNA sequence: TGTGCCAGCAGCTGGGAGGGGCCTTGGCTGGCCTACGAGCAGTACTTC. The encoded protein is CASSWEGPWLAYEQYF. The V call is TRBV7-9, the J call TRBJ2-7; TRBD2 aligns across 7 bases. The CDR3 sequence is 16 residues long. Per germline, CDR1 SEHNR and CDR2 FQNEAQ (reference sequence). V was clipped by 4 bases and J by 2 bases; unmatched bases: 11.

This chain uses TRBV5-8 with TRBJ2-1, with 7 bases that match TRBD1. In germline, CDR1 is SGHTS, CDR2 YDEGEE. Trimming removed 4 bases from V and 11 bases from J; junction bases left unmatched: 3. The CDR3 covers 11 residues. CDR3 protein: CASSQGVQQFF. DNA of the CDR3: TGTGCCAGCAGCCAGGGGGTCCAGCAGTTCTTC. Looking up the rest from reference TRBV5-8 and TRBJ2-1 gives the full variable domain: EAGVTQSPTHLIKTRGQQATLRCSPISGHTSVYWYQQALGLGLQFLLWYDEGEERNRGNFPPRFSGRQFPNYSSELNVNALELEDSALYLCASSQGVQQFFGPGTRLTVL.

In its sample, this clone was seen once. This chain connects TRBV6-6 to TRBJ2-1; 9 bases fit TRBD2. Losses at the gene ends were 3 bases for V and 2 bases for J; bases not matched to a gene: 2. The CDR3 extends over 15 amino acids. Germline-derived CDR1 and CDR2 are MNHNY and SVGAGI (reference sequence). CDR3 sequence: CASSYASGAYNEQFF. CDR3 DNA sequence: TGTGCCAGCAGTTATGCTAGCGGGGCCTACAATGAGCAGTTCTTC.

V and J are TRBV9 and TRBJ1-1, with 9 bases aligning to TRBD1. The CDR3 runs 17 residues. Losses at the gene ends were 6 bases for V and 0 bases for J; bases not matched to a gene: 12. Germline values: CDR1 SGDLS, CDR2 YYNGEE. CDR3 in DNA: TGTGCCAGCAACCAAAATCCGGGACAGGGAATGAACACTGAAGCTTTCTTT. It codes for CASNQNPGQGMNTEAFF.